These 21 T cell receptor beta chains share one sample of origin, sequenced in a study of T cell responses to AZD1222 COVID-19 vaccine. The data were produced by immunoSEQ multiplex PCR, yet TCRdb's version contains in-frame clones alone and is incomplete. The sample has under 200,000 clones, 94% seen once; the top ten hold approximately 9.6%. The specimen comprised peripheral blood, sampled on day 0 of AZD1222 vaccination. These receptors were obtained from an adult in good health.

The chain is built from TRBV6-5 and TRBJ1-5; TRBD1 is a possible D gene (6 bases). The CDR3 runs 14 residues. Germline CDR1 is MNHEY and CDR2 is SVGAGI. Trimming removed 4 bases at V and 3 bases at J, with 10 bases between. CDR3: CASSFSGANQPQHF. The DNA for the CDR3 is TGTGCCAGCAGTTTTTCAGGGGCCAATCAGCCCCAGCATTTT.

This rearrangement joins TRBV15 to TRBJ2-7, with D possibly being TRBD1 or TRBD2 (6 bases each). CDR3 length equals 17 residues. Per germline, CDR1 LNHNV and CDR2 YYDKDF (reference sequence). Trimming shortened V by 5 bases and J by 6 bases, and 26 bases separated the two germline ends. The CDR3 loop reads CATSGDKYGGQPGEQYF. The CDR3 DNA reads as TGTGCCACCAGCGGCGACAAGTACGGGGGCCAACCAGGCGAGCAGTACTTC.

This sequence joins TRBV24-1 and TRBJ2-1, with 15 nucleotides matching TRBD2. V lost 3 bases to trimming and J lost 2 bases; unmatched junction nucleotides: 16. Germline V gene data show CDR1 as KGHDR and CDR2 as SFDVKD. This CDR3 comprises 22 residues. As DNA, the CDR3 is TGTGCCACCAGTGATCAAACCCCCGCGGGGACTAGCGGGAGGCCCACCTACAATGAGCAGTTCTTC. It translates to CATSDQTPAGTSGRPTYNEQFF.

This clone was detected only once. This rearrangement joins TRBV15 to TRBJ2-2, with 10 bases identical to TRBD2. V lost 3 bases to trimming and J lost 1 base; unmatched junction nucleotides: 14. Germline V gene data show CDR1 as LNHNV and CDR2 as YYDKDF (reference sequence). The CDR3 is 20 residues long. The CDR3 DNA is TGTGCCACCAGCAGGGGACAGGACTATACTAGCGGGATGAACACCGGGGAGCTGTTTTTT. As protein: CATSRGQDYTSGMNTGELFF.

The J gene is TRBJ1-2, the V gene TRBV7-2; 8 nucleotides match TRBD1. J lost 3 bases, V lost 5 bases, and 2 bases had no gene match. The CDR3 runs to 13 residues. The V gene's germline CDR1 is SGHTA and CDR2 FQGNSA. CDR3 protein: CASSPDRDYGYTF. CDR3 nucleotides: TGTGCCAGCAGCCCGGACAGGGACTATGGCTACACCTTC.

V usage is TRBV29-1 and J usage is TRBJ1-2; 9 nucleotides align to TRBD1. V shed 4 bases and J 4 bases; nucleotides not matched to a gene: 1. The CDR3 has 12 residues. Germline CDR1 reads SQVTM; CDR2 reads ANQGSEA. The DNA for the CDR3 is TGCAGCGTTGGGGACAGGGCCTATGGCTACACCTTC. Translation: CSVGDRAYGYTF. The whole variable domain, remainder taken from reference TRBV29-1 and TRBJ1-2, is SAVISQKPSRDICQRGTSLTIQCQVDSQVTMMFWYRQQPGQSLTLIATANQGSEATYESGFVIDKFPISRPNLTFSTLTVSNMSPEDSSIYLCSVGDRAYGYTFGSGTRLTVV.

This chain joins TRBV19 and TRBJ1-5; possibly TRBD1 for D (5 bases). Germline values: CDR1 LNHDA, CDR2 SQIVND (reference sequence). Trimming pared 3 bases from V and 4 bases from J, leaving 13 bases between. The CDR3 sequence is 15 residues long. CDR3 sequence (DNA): TGTGCCAGTAGTATCCGGGCAGGGATGAATCAGCCCCAGCATTTT. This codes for CASSIRAGMNQPQHF.

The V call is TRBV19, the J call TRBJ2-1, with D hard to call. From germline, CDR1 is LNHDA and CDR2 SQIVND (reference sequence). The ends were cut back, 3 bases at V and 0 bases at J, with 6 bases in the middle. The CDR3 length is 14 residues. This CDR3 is CASSMESSYNEQFF. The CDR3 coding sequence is TGTGCCAGTAGTATGGAATCCTCCTACAATGAGCAGTTCTTC.

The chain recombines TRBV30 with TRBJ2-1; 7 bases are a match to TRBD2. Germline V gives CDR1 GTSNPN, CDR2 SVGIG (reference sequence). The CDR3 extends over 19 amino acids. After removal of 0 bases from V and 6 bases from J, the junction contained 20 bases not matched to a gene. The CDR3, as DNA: TGTGCCTGGAGTGTACAACCCGGGGGGTTGGCGGGCCCCGGCAATGAGCAGTTCTTC. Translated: CAWSVQPGGLAGPGNEQFF. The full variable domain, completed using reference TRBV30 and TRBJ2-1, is SQTIHQWPATLVQPVGSPLSLECTVEGTSNPNLYWYRQAAGRGLQLLFYSVGIGQISSEVPQNLSASRPQDRQFILSSKKLLLSDSGFYLCAWSVQPGGLAGPGNEQFFGPGTRLTVL.

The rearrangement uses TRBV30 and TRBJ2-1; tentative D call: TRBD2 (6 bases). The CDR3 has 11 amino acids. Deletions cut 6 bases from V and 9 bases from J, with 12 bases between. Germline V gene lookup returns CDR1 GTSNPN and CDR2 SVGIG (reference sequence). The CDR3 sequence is CACSIAAEQFF. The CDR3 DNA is TGTGCCTGTAGTATAGCGGCTGAGCAGTTCTTC.

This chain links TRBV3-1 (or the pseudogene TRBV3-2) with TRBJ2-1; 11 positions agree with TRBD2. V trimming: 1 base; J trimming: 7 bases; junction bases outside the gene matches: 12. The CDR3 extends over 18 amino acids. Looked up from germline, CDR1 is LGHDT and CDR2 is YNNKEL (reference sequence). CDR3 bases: TGTGCCAGCAGCCAAGTTCCTAGCGGGAGGCCAACCCCAAATGAGCAGTTCTTC. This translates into CASSQVPSGRPTPNEQFF.

As DNA, the CDR3 is TGTGCCAGCAGCGGAAATCGGGGAGATGGGCTCCCAAATTCACCCCTCCACTTT. This translates into CASSGNRGDGLPNSPLHF. The chain is built from TRBV9 and TRBJ1-6; no firm D call. This CDR3 has 18 residues. With 3 bases removed from V and 7 bases from J, the gap between germline ends came to 23 bases. The germline V gene encodes CDR1 SGDLS and CDR2 YYNGEE.

CDR3 nucleotide sequence: TGTGCCACCAGAACTAGCGGGGGTCCCTACGAGCAGTACTTC. Translated: CATRTSGGPYEQYF. The chain uses TRBV28 and TRBJ2-7; TRBD2 matches at 11 bases. The CDR3 is made up of 14 amino acids. Per the germline V gene, CDR1 is MDHEN and CDR2 is SYDVKM. Germline trimming cut 10 bases from V and 2 bases from J; bases unmatched to any gene: 7.

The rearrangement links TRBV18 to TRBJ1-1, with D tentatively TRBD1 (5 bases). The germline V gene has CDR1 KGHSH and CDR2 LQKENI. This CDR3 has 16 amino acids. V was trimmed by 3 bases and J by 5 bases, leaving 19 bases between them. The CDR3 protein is CASSPLRAQGGTEAFF. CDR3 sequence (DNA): TGTGCCAGCTCACCCCTCCGGGCGCAGGGTGGAACTGAAGCTTTCTTT.

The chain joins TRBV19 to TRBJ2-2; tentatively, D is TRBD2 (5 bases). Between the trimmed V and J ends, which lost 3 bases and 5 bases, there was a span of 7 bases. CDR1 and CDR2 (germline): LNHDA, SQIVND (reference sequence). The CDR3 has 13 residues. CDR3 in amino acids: CASSIRETGELFF. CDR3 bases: TGTGCCAGTAGTATCCGGGAAACCGGGGAGCTGTTTTTT.

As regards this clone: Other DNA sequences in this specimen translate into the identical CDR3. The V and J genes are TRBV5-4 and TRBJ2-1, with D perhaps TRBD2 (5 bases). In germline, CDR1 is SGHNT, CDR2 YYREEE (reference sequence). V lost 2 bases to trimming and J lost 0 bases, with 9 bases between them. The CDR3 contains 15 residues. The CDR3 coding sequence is TGTGCCAGCAGCTTAGGTGGAGGCTCCTACAATGAGCAGTTCTTC. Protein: CASSLGGGSYNEQFF.

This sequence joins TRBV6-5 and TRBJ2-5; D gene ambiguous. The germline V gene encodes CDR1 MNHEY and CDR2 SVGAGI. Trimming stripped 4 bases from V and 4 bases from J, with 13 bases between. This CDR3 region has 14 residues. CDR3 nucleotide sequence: TGTGCCAGCAGTTTAGCCAGGAAAGCAGAGACCCAGTACTTC. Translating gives CASSLARKAETQYF.

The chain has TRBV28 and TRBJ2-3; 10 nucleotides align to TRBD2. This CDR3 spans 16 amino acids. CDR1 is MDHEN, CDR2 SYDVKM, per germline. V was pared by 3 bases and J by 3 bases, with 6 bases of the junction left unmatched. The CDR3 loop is CASSLQREGPTDTQYF. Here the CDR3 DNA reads TGTGCCAGCAGTTTGCAGCGGGAGGGCCCGACAGATACGCAGTATTTT.

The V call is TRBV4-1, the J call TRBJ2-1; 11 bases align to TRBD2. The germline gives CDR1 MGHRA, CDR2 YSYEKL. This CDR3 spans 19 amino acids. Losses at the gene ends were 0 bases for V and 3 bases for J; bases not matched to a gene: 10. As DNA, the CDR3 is TGCGCCAGCAGCCAAGATTATGAGGCAGGACTAGCGGGCTACAATGAGCAGTTCTTC. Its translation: CASSQDYEAGLAGYNEQFF.

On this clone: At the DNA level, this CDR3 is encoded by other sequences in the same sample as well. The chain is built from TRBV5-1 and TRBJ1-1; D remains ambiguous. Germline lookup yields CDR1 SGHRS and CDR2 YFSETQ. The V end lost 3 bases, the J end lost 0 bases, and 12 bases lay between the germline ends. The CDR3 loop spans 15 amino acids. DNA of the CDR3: TGCGCCAGCAGCTCCAAGGGAGGGATGAACACTGAAGCTTTCTTT. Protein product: CASSSKGGMNTEAFF.

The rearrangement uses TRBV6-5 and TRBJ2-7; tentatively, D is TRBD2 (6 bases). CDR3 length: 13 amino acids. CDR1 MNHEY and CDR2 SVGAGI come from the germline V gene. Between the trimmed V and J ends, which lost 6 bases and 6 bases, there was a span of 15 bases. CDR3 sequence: CASSVGGLGEQYF. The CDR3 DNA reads TGTGCCAGCAGCGTCGGGGGTTTAGGCGAGCAGTACTTC.